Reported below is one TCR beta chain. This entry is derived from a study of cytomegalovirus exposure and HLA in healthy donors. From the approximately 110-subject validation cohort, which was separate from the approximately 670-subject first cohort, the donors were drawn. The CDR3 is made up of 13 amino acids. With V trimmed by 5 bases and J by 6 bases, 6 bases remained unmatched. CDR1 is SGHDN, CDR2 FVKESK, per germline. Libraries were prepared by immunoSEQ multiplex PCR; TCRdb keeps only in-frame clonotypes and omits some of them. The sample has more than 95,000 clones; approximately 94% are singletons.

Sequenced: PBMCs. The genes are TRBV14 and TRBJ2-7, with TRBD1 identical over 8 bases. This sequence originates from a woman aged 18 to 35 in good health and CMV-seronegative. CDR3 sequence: CASSEGQVAEQYF. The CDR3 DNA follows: TGTGCCAGCAGCGAGGGACAGGTAGCCGAGCAGTACTTC.